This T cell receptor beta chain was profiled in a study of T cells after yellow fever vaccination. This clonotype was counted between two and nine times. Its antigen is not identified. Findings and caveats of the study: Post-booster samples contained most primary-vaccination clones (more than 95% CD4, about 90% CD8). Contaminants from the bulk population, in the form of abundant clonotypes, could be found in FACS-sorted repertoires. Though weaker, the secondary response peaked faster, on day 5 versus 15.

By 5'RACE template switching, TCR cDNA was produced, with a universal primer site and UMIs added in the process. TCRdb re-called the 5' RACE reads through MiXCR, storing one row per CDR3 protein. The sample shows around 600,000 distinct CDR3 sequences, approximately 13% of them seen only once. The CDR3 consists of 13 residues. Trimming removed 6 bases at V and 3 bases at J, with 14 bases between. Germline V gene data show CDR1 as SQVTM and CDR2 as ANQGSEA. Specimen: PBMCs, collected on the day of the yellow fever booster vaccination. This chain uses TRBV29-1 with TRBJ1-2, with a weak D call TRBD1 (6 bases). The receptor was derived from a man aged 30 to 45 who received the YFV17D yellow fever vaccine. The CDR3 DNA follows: TGCAGCGTGAAAGGGGGTATAGACTATGGCTACACCTTC. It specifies CSVKGGIDYGYTF.